One sample yielded the 10 T cell receptor beta chains listed below, sequenced in a study of T cell responses to AZD1222 COVID-19 vaccine. Profiled with immunoSEQ multiplex PCR; TCRdb holds only in-frame clones, not every one. The repertoire holds more than 95,000 clones, with about 93% as singletons. The starting material was peripheral blood, obtained on day 0 of AZD1222 vaccination. Source of these receptors: an adult in good health.

The chain uses TRBV30 and TRBJ1-3, with TRBD1 identical over 9 bases. The CDR3 consists of 17 residues. J lost 3 bases, V lost 3 bases, and 12 bases had no gene match. The V gene's germline CDR1 is GTSNPN and CDR2 SVGIG (reference sequence). CDR3 sequence reads: CAWRSSWTGEDGNTIYF. For the CDR3, the DNA is TGTGCCTGGAGATCATCATGGACAGGGGAGGATGGAAACACCATATATTTT.

The V call is TRBV6-5, the J call TRBJ1-1, with 7 bases matching TRBD1. J lost 7 bases, V lost 7 bases, and 12 bases had no gene match. Per the germline V gene, CDR1 is MNHEY and CDR2 is SVGAGI. This CDR3 is 14 amino acids long. The CDR3 is CASTPRRGQNEAFF. CDR3 coding DNA: TGTGCCAGCACCCCGCGGAGGGGGCAAAATGAAGCTTTCTTT.

The genes are TRBV10-2 and TRBJ2-7; D gene unclear. Per germline, CDR1 WSHSY and CDR2 SAAADI. The ends were cut back, 3 bases at V and 6 bases at J, with 6 bases in the middle. The CDR3 has 11 amino acids. CDR3 sequence: CASSDAIEQYF. The CDR3, as DNA: TGCGCCAGCAGTGATGCGATCGAGCAGTACTTC.

V is TRBV29-1 and J is TRBJ1-2; 7 bases match TRBD1. CDR3 size: 11 residues. V gave up 6 bases and J gave up 9 bases; unmatched junction bases: 7. Germline CDR1 and CDR2: SQVTM and ANQGSEA. For the CDR3, the DNA is TGCAGCGTGCGAGACAGGGAGAGCTACACCTTC. It encodes CSVRDRESYTF.

The chain links TRBV20-1 to TRBJ1-1, with D unresolved. V was shortened by 1 base and J by 6 bases, with 6 bases between the two germline ends. Germline V CDR1 and CDR2: DFQATT, SNEGSKA (reference sequence). The CDR3 contains 11 residues. In DNA form, the CDR3 reads TGCAGTGCTAGAGCTGGGGCTGAAGCTTTCTTT. It translates to CSARAGAEAFF.

The chain is built from TRBV27 and TRBJ2-1; perhaps TRBD2 as D (5 bases). V shed 6 bases and J shed 10 bases, with 13 bases lying between them. The germline V gene encodes CDR1 MNHEY and CDR2 SMNVEV (reference sequence). CDR3 length equals 12 residues. CDR3 amino acids: CASSSLGMEQFF. The CDR3 nucleotides read TGTGCCAGCAGCTCACTAGGGATGGAGCAGTTCTTC.

This clone was observed a few times. This chain uses TRBV2 with TRBJ2-6, with no clear D. The V end lost 1 base, the J end lost 2 bases, and 6 bases lay between the germline ends. From germline, CDR1 is SNHLY and CDR2 FYNNEI. The CDR3 spans 15 residues. CDR3 nucleotide sequence: TGTGCCAGCAGTGAAGGGACCACTGGGGCCAACGTCCTGACTTTC. This encodes CASSEGTTGANVLTF.

The rearrangement links TRBV4-2 to TRBJ1-4; tentatively, D is TRBD1 (5 bases). V gave up 0 bases and J gave up 5 bases, with 19 bases separating them. Germline V lookup: CDR1 LGHNA, CDR2 YNFKEQ. The CDR3 runs to 18 residues. This CDR3 reads CASSQDKFRGRVNEKLFF. The CDR3 nucleotides are TGTGCCAGCAGCCAAGATAAATTTAGGGGACGGGTGAATGAAAAACTGTTTTTT.

This clone is a singleton in its sample. The chain uses TRBV6-4 and TRBJ2-3; 10 nucleotides align to TRBD2. This CDR3 comprises 16 residues. V lost 6 bases to trimming and J lost 2 bases; unmatched junction nucleotides: 8. From germline, CDR1 is MRHNA and CDR2 SNTAGT. The CDR3 nucleotides read TGTGCCAGCAGCCTGGGGCTAGCGGGAGCCACAGATACGCAGTATTTT. Translated: CASSLGLAGATDTQYF.

The V gene is TRBV2, the J gene TRBJ2-7; 7 positions match TRBD2. Trimming at V came to 9 bases and at J to 5 bases, leaving 10 bases not matched to a gene. The CDR3 contains 13 residues. Germline lookup yields CDR1 SNHLY and CDR2 FYNNEI. CDR3: CARTGLLSDEQYF. The DNA for the CDR3 is TGTGCCAGGACGGGACTACTATCGGACGAGCAGTACTTC.